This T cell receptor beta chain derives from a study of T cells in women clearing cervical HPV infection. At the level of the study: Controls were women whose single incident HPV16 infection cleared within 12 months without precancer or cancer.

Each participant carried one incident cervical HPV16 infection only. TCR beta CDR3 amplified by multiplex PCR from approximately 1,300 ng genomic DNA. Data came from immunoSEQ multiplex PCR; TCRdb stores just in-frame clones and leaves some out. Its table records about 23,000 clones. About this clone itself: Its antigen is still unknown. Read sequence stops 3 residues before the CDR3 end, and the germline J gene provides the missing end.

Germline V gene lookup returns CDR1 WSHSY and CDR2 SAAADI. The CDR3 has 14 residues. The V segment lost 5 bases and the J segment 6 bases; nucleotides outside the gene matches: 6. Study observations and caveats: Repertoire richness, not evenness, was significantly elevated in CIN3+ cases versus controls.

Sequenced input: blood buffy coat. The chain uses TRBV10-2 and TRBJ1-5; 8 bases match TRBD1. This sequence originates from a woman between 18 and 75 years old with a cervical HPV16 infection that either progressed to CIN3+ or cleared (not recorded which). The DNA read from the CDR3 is TGCGCCAGCAGTCAGACAGGGGTTGGTCAGCCC. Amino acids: CASSQTGVGQP. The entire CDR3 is CASSQTGVGQPQHF.